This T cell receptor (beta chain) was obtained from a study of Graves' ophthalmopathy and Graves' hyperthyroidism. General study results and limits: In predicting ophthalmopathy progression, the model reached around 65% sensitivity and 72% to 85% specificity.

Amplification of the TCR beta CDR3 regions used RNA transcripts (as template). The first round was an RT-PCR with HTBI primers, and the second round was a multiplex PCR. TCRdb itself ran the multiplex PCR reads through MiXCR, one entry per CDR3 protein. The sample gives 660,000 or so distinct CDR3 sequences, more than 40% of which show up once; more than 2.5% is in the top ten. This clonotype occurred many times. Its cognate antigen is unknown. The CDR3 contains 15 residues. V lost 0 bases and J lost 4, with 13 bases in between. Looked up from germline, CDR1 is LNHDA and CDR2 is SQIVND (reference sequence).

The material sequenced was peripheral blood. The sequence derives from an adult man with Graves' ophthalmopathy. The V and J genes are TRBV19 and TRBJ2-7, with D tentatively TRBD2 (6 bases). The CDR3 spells CASSIDAGTVYEQYF. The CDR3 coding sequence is TGTGCCAGTAGTATAGATGCGGGAACCGTTTACGAGCAGTACTTC.